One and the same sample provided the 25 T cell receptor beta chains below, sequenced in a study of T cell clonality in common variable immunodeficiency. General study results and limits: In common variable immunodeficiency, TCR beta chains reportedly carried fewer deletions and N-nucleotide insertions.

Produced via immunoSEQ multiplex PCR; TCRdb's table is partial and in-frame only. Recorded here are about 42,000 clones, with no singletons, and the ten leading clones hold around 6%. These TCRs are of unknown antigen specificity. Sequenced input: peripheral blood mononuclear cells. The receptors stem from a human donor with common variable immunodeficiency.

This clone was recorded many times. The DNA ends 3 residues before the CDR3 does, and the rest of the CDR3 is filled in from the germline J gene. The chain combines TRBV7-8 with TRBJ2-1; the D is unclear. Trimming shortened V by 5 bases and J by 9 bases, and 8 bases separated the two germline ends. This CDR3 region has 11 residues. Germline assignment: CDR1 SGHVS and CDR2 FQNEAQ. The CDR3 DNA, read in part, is TGTGCCAGCAGCCCCCTCTCTGAG. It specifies CASSPLSE. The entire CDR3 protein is CASSPLSEQFF.

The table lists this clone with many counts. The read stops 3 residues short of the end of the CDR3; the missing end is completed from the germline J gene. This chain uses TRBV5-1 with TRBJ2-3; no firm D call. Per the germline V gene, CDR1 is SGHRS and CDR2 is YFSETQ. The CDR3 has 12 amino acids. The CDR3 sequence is CASSLETGTQYF. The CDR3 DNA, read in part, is TGCGCCAGCAGCTTGGAGACTGGCACG.

The CDR3 region is CASTSGTSGYNEQFF. CDR3 DNA (partial): TGTGCCAGCACCTCAGGGACTAGCGGGTACAATGAG. V is TRBV6-2 or TRBV6-3 and J is TRBJ2-1; 12 bases match TRBD2. The read stops 3 residues short of the end of the CDR3; the missing end is completed from the germline J gene. The CDR3 consists of 15 residues. Per germline, CDR1 MNHEY and CDR2 SVGEGT. With V trimmed by 7 bases and J by 4 bases, 5 bases remained unmatched.

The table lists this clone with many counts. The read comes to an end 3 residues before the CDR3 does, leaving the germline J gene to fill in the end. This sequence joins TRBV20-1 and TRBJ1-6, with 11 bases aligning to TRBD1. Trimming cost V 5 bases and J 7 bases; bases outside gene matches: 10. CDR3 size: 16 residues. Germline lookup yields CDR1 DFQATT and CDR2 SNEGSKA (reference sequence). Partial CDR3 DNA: TGCAGTGCTCCGGACAGGGGGCGTTTCTTAAATTCACCC. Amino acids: CSAPDRGRFLNSP. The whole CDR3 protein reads CSAPDRGRFLNSPLHF.

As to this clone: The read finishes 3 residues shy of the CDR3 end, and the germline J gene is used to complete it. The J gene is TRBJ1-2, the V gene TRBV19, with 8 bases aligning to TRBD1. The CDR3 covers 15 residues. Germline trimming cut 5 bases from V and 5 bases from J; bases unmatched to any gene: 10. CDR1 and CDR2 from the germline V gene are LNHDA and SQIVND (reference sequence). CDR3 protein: CASSPYQGAGYGYTF. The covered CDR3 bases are TGTGCCAGTAGTCCCTACCAGGGGGCCGGTTATGGC.

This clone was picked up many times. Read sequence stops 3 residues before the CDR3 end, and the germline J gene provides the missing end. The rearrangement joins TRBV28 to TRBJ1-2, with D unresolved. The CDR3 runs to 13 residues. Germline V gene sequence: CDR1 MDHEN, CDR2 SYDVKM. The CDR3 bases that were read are TGTGCCAGCAGTAACCCCGGGGTCTGGGGC. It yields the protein CASSNPGVWG. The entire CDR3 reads CASSNPGVWGYTF.

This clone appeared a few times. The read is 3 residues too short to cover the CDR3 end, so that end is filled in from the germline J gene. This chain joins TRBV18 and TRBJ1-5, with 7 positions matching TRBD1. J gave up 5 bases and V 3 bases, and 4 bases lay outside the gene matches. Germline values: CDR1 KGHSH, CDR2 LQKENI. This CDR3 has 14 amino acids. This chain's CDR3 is CASSPLQGDQPQHF. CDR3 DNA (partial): TGTGCCAGCTCACCCCTGCAGGGGGATCAGCCC.

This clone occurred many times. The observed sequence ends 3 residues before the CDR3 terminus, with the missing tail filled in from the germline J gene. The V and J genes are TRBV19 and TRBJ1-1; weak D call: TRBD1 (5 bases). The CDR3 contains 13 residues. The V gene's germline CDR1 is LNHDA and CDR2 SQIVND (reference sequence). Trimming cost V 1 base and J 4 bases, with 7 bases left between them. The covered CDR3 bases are TGTGCCAGTAGTATAGCCACAGGCACTGAA. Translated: CASSIATGTE. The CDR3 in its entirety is CASSIATGTEAFF. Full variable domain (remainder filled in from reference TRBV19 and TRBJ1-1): DGGITQSPKYLFRKEGQNVTLSCEQNLNHDAMYWYRQDPGQGLRLIYYSQIVNDFQKGDIAEGYSVSREKKESFPLTVTSAQKNPTAFYLCASSIATGTEAFFGQGTRLTVV.

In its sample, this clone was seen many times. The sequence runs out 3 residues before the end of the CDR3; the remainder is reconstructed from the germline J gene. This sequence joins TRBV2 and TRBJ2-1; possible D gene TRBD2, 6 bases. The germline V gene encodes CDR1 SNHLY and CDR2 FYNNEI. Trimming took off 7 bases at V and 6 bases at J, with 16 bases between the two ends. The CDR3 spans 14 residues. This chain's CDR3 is CASTGTSSLNEQFF. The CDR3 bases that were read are TGTGCCAGCACAGGGACTTCCTCCCTCAATGAG.

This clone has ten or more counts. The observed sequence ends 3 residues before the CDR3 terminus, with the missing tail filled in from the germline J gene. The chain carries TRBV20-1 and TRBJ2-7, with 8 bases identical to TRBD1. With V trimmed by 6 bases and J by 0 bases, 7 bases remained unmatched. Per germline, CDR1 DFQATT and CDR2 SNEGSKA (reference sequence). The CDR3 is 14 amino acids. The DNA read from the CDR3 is TGCAGTGCACCTTACAGGGGGGCCTCCTACGAG. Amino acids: CSAPYRGASYE. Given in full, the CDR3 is CSAPYRGASYEQYF.

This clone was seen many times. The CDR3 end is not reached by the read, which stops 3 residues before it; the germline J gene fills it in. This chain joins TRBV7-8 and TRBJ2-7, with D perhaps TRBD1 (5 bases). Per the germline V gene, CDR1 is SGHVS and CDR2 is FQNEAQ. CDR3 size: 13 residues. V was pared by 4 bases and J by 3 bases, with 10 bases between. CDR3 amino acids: CASSSAGHYEQYF. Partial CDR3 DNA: TGTGCCAGCAGCTCAGCCGGACACTACGAG.

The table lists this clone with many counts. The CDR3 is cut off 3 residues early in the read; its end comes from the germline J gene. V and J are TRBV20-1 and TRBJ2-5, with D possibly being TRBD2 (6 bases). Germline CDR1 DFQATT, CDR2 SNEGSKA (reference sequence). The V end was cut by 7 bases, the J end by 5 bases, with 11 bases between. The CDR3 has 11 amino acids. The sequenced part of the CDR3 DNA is TGCAGTGGGGGGGATGAGGAGACC. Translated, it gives CSGGDEET. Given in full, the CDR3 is CSGGDEETQYF.

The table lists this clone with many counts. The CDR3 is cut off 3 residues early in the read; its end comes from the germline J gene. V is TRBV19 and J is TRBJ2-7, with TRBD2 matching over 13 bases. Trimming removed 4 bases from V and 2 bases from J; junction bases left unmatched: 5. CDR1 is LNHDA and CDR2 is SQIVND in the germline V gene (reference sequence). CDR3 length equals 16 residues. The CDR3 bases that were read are TGTGCCAGTAGTAAAACCGGGACTAGCGGGGCCTACGAG. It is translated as CASSKTGTSGAYE. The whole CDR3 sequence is CASSKTGTSGAYEQYF.

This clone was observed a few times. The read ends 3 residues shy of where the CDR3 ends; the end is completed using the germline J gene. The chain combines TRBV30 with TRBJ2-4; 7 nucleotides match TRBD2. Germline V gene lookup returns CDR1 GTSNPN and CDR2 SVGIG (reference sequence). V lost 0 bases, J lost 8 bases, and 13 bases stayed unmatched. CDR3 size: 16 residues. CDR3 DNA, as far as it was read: TGTGCCTGGAGTGTAAGGTGGGGGGGAAAGGTGGACATT. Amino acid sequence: CAWSVRWGGKVDI. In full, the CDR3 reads CAWSVRWGGKVDIQYF.

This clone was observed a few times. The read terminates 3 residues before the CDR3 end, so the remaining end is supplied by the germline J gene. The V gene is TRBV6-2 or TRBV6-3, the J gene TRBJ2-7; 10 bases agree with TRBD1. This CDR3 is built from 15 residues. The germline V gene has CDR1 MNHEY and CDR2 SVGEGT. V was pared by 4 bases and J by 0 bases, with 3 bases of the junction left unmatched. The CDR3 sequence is CASSWGQGTSYEQYF. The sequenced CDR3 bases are TGTGCCAGCAGTTGGGGACAGGGGACCTCCTACGAG.

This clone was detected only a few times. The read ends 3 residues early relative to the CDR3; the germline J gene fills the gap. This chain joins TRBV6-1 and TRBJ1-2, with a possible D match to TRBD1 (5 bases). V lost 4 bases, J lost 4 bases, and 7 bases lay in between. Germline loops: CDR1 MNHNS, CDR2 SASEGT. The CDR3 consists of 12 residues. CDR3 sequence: CASSGGVYGYTF. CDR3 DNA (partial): TGTGCCAGCAGTGGGGGGGTCTATGGC.

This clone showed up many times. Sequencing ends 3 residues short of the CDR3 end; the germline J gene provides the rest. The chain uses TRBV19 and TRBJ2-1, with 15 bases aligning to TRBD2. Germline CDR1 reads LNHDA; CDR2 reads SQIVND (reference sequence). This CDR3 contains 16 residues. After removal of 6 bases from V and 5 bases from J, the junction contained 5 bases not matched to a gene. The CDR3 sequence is CASSGGTSGGNNEQFF. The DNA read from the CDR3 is TGTGCCAGTAGCGGCGGGACTAGCGGGGGGAACAATGAG.

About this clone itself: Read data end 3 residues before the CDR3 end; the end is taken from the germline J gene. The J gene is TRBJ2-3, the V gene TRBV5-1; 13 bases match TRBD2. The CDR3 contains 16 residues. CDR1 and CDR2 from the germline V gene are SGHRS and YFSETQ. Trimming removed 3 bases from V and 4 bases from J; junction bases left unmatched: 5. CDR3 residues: CASSSLLAGGADTQYF. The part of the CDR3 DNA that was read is TGCGCCAGCAGCTCTTTACTAGCGGGAGGGGCAGATACG.

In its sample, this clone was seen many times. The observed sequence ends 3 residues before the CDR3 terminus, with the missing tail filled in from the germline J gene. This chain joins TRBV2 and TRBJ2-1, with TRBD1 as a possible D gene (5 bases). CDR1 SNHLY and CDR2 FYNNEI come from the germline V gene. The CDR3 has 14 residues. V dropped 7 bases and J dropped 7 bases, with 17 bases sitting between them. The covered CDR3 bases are TGTGCCAGCACCCCCACCTCAGGGCTAAATGAG. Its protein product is CASTPTSGLNE. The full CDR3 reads CASTPTSGLNEQFF.

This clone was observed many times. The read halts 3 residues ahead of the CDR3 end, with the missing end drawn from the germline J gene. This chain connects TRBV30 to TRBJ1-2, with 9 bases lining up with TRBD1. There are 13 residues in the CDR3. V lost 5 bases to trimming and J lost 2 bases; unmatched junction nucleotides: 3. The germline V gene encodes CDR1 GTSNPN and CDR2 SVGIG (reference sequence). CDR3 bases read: TGTGCCTGGGGAGGACAGGGGAACTATGGC. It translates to CAWGGQGNYG. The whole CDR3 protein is CAWGGQGNYGYTF.

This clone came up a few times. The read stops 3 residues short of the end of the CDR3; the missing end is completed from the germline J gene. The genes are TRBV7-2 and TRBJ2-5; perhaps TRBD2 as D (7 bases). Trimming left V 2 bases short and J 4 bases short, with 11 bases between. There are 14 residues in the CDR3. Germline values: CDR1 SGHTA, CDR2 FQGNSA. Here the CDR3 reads CASSLFAGAETQYF. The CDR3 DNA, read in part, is TGTGCCAGCAGCTTATTCGCGGGGGCAGAGACC.

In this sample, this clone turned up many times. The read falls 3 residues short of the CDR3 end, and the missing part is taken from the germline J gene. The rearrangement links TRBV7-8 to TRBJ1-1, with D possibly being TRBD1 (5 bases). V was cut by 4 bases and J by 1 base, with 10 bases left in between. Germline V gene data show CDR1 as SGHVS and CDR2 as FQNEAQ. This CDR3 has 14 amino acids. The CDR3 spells CASSSVGGNTEAFF. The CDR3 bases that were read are TGTGCCAGCAGCTCAGTCGGGGGGAACACTGAA.

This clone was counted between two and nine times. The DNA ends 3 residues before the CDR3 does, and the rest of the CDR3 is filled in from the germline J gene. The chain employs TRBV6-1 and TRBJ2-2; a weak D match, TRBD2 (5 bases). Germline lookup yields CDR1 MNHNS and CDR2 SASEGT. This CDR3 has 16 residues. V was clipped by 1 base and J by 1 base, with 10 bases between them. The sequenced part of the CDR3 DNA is TGTGCCAGCAGTGAAGTTGGACTGGGGAACACCGGGGAG. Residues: CASSEVGLGNTGE. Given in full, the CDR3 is CASSEVGLGNTGELFF.

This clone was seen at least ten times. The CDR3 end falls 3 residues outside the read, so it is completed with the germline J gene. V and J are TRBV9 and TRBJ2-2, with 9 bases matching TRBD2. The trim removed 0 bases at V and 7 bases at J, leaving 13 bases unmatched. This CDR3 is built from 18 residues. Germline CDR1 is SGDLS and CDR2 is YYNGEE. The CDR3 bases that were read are TGTGCCAGCAGCGTAGCCGACTGGGTAGCGGGAGAGGTCGGGGAG. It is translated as CASSVADWVAGEVGE. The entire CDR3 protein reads CASSVADWVAGEVGELFF.

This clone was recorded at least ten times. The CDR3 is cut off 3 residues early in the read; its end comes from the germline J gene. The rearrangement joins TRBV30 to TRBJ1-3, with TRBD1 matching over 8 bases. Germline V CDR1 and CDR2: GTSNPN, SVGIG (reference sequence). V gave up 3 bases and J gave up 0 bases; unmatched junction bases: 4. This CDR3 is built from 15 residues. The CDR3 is CAWRGGTGSGNTIYF. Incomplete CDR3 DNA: TGTGCCTGGAGGGGGGGGACAGGCTCTGGAAACACC.